This is a list of T cell receptor beta chains from one sample in a study of blood T cell repertoires in COVID-19. Assay: immunoSEQ multiplex PCR; the TCRdb copy retains only in-frame clones and omits some. The sample has roughly 150,000 clones, roughly 89% seen once. The sequenced sample was peripheral blood. These receptors originate from a human donor in a cohort sampled during active COVID-19. Both conserved end residues are part of each CDR3. The order of the fields is D gene, J gene, V gene, clone size, CDR3 protein, CDR3 DNA. D genes are given only for firm matches. Size is stated for part of the rows, as once, few or many counts, or as a class when the clone is expanded.

TRBD2 | TRBJ2-4 | TRBV28 | . | CASSLLTSGGAGAKNIQYF | TGTGCCAGCAGTTTATTGACTAGCGGGGGGGCCGGGGCCAAAAACATTCAGTACTTC
TRBD1 | TRBJ1-1 | TRBV19 | few | CASSLSTGETEAFF | TGTGCCAGTAGCCTATCGACAGGGGAAACTGAAGCTTTCTTT
. | TRBJ1-2 | TRBV28 | . | CASSLGGIVGYTF | TGTGCCAGCAGTTTAGGAGGGATTGTTGGCTACACCTTC
. | TRBJ1-2 | TRBV6-2/TRBV6-3 | . | CASSSTVDYGYTF | TGTGCCAGCAGTTCAACGGTTGATTATGGCTACACCTTC
. | TRBJ2-2 | TRBV30 | . | CAWSRGSNTGELFF | TGTGCCTGGAGTAGGGGGTCGAACACCGGGGAGCTGTTTTTT
. | TRBJ1-5 | TRBV28 | . | CASSSPTVRQMNQPQHF | TGTGCCAGCAGTTCTCCCACCGTCCGACAGATGAATCAGCCCCAGCATTTT
TRBD2 | TRBJ2-5 | TRBV11-3 | . | CASAGGGLAGGPKETQYF | TGTGCCAGCGCTGGTGGGGGCCTAGCGGGAGGGCCAAAAGAGACCCAGTACTTC
. | TRBJ2-7 | TRBV28 | . | CASSLLRQAYEQYF | TGTGCCAGCAGTCTCCTCCGACAGGCCTACGAGCAGTACTTC
. | TRBJ1-2 | TRBV9 | few | CASSVGPSDGYTF | TGTGCCAGCAGCGTTGGGCCATCGGATGGCTACACCTTC
. | TRBJ2-7 | TRBV18 | . | CASSRGDEQYF | TGTGCCAGCTCACGGGGGGACGAGCAGTACTTC
TRBD1 | TRBJ1-4 | TRBV19 | . | CASSGGQGIGPEKLFF | TGTGCCAGTAGTGGGGGACAGGGGATTGGCCCTGAAAAACTGTTTTTT
. | TRBJ1-2 | TRBV7-9 | . | CASSPTAAGYTF | TGTGCCAGCAGCCCGACGGCAGCGGGGTATACCTTC
TRBD1 | TRBJ1-3 | TRBV5-4 | once | CASSEGAGGNTIYF | TGTGCCAGCAGCGAGGGGGCAGGTGGAAACACCATATATTTT
TRBD1 | TRBJ1-2 | TRBV6-5 | . | CASSYLPGGDYGYTF | TGTGCCAGCAGTTACTTGCCAGGGGGTGACTATGGCTACACCTTC
. | TRBJ1-1 | TRBV7-9 | . | CASSLTGRREGAFF | TGTGCCAGCAGCTTAACGGGTAGGAGGGAAGGAGCTTTCTTT
. | TRBJ2-1 | TRBV10-1 | few | CASSDAGFGNEQFF | TGCGCCAGCAGTGATGCCGGCTTCGGGAATGAGCAGTTCTTC
. | TRBJ1-6 | TRBV5-1 | . | CASSPRLSEGGSPLHF | TGCGCCAGCAGCCCCCGGCTTTCTGAGGGCGGTTCACCCCTCCACTTT
TRBD2 | TRBJ2-1 | TRBV19 | . | CASSRLAGVSYNEQFF | TGTGCCAGTAGTAGACTAGCGGGAGTCTCCTACAATGAGCAGTTCTTC
TRBD1 | TRBJ1-5 | TRBV19 | . | CASSTQGVSNQPQHF | TGTGCCAGTAGTACCCAGGGGGTTAGCAATCAGCCCCAGCATTTT
TRBD2 | TRBJ2-2 | TRBV7-2 | . | CASSTRGGIGSGELFF | TGTGCCAGCAGCACCCGGGGGGGAATTGGATCCGGGGAGCTGTTTTTT
TRBD1 | TRBJ2-3 | TRBV4-1 | . | CASSQVRGTGGTDTQYF | TGCGCCAGCAGCCAGGTCCGCGGGACAGGTGGCACAGATACGCAGTATTTT
. | TRBJ1-3 | TRBV9 | . | CASSDSPGNTIYF | TGTGCCAGCAGCGATAGTCCTGGAAACACCATATATTTT
. | TRBJ1-2 | TRBV11-3 | once | CASSSMGGIYGYTF | TGTGCCAGCAGCTCCATGGGCGGGATCTATGGCTACACCTTC
TRBD1 | TRBJ1-1 | TRBV19 | . | CASSIGGQGGTEAFF | TGTGCCAGTAGTATCGGGGGACAGGGCGGCACTGAAGCTTTCTTT
. | TRBJ1-3 | TRBV6-5 | . | CASSYQGASGNTIYF | TGTGCCAGCAGTTATCAAGGGGCCTCTGGAAACACCATATATTTT
TRBD2 | TRBJ2-1 | TRBV6-2/TRBV6-3 | . | CASSLGLAGMGYNEQFF | TGTGCCAGCAGCCTCGGACTAGCGGGAATGGGGTACAATGAGCAGTTCTTC
TRBD2 | TRBJ2-7 | TRBV3-1/TRBV3-2 | . | CASSQGPGLALYEQYF | TGTGCCAGCAGCCAGGGCCCGGGACTAGCACTCTACGAGCAGTACTTC
TRBD1 | TRBJ1-1 | TRBV11-2 | . | CASSFPITGGTEAFF | TGTGCCAGCAGCTTCCCAATAACAGGGGGCACTGAAGCTTTCTTT
. | TRBJ2-6 | TRBV18 | . | CASQVSQANGANVLTF | TGTGCCAGTCAAGTAAGCCAGGCGAACGGGGCCAACGTCCTGACTTTC
TRBD2 | TRBJ2-2 | TRBV5-4 | once | CASSLGLAGGPGELFF | TGTGCCAGCAGCCTGGGACTAGCGGGAGGGCCCGGGGAGCTGTTTTTT
TRBD1 | TRBJ2-7 | TRBV5-4 | . | CASSRGTGGIYEQYF | TGTGCCAGCAGCAGAGGGACAGGGGGTATCTACGAGCAGTACTTC
TRBD2 | TRBJ2-7 | TRBV9 | . | CASSVGLAGGSYEQYF | TGTGCCAGCAGCGTCGGGCTAGCGGGAGGCTCCTACGAGCAGTACTTC
. | TRBJ2-7 | TRBV24-1 | . | CATSDTGQPYEQYF | TGTGCCACCAGTGACACGGGACAACCTTACGAGCAGTACTTC
TRBD2 | TRBJ2-1 | TRBV24-1 | . | CATSDLGLAGGINEQFF | TGTGCCACCAGTGATTTGGGGCTAGCGGGAGGTATCAATGAGCAGTTCTTC
. | TRBJ1-1 | TRBV18 | . | CASSPPGTLNTEAFF | TGTGCCAGCTCACCACCGGGGACACTGAACACTGAAGCTTTCTTT
. | TRBJ1-5 | TRBV14 | . | CASSQGLNNQPQHF | TGTGCCAGCAGCCAAGGACTGAACAATCAGCCCCAGCATTTT
TRBD2 | TRBJ2-2 | TRBV11-3 | . | CASSLQLAGVTGELFF | TGTGCCAGCAGCTTGCAGTTAGCGGGAGTTACCGGGGAGCTGTTTTTT
TRBD1 | TRBJ1-2 | TRBV19 | . | CASSTGQGRYGYTF | TGTGCCAGTAGTACGGGACAGGGGAGGTATGGCTACACCTTC
. | TRBJ2-7 | TRBV27 | . | CASSLVGPANEQYF | TGTGCCAGCAGTTTGGTGGGCCCCGCGAACGAGCAGTACTTC
. | TRBJ1-4 | TRBV7-9 | . | CASSPPGRGNEKLFF | TGTGCCAGCAGCCCCCCGGGGAGGGGTAATGAAAAACTGTTTTTT
. | TRBJ2-5 | TRBV29-1 | . | CSVWDSKETQYF | TGCAGCGTTTGGGACTCGAAAGAGACCCAGTACTTC
TRBD1 | TRBJ1-1 | TRBV5-4 | . | CASSLQGVGTEAFF | TGTGCCAGCAGCCTACAGGGGGTCGGCACTGAAGCTTTCTTT